The rows below give T cell receptor beta chains drawn from one sample of a study of CD8+ T cells in alopecia areata. Sequencing used immunoSEQ multiplex PCR; TCRdb keeps in-frame clones, though not all of them. Here the sample spans approximately 110,000 clones, about 60% being singletons. The sample here was CD8+ T cells sorted from blood, taken at week 24, from a patient treated with tofacitinib. The receptors were gathered from a human donor with alopecia areata. Both conserved end residues are part of each CDR3. The order of the fields is D gene, V gene, J gene, clone size, CDR3 protein, CDR3 DNA. D genes are given only for firm matches. Not every row has a clone size; where given, it reads once, few, many or a size class.

TRBD1	TRBV27	TRBJ2-1	.	CASSFVDRANEQFF	TGTGCCAGCAGTTTCGTCGACAGGGCCAATGAGCAGTTCTTC
TRBD1	TRBV2	TRBJ2-7	.	CATRTGRHEQYF	TGTGCCACTCGGACAGGGAGACACGAGCAGTACTTC
TRBD1	TRBV13	TRBJ1-4	.	CASSPGQGEKLFF	TGTGCCAGCAGCCCGGGACAGGGTGAAAAACTGTTTTTT
.	TRBV30	TRBJ2-1	.	CAWEVYNEQFF	TGTGCCTGGGAAGTCTACAATGAGCAGTTCTTC
.	TRBV14	TRBJ1-6	.	CASSQDRGTPLHF	TGTGCCAGCAGCCAAGATCGGGGTACACCCCTCCACTTT
.	TRBV13	TRBJ2-7	.	CASSDSSYEQYF	TGTGCCAGCAGCGACAGTTCCTACGAGCAGTACTTC
.	TRBV7-9	TRBJ2-5	few	CASSLSRDTQETQYF	TGTGCCAGCAGCTTATCGCGGGATACACAAGAGACCCAGTACTTC
.	TRBV5-1	TRBJ2-7	.	CASSFTTDTYEQYF	TGCGCCAGCAGCTTCACGACTGATACCTACGAGCAGTACTTC
.	TRBV6-5	TRBJ2-7	few	CASSIHLPTYEQYF	TGTGCCAGCAGTATCCACTTACCTACCTACGAGCAGTACTTC
TRBD1	TRBV6-1	TRBJ2-3	medium-sized	CASSEGQGADTQYF	TGTGCCAGCAGTGAGGGACAGGGGGCAGATACGCAGTATTTT
.	TRBV27	TRBJ1-6	.	CASGYDPGVPLHF	TGTGCCAGCGGATACGACCCCGGGGTGCCCCTCCACTTT
.	TRBV7-9	TRBJ2-2	.	CASNNDPSNTGELFF	TGTGCCAGCAACAATGATCCTTCGAACACCGGGGAGCTGTTTTTT
TRBD1	TRBV27	TRBJ2-7	.	CASSLSWGGTGFHEQYF	TGTGCCAGCAGTTTATCGTGGGGGGGGACAGGGTTCCACGAGCAGTACTTC
.	TRBV11-2	TRBJ2-7	.	CASSLGAGAYEQYF	TGTGCCAGCAGCCTGGGGGCGGGAGCCTACGAGCAGTACTTC
.	TRBV29-1	TRBJ2-1	few	CSAAGASAYNEQFF	TGCAGCGCAGCCGGGGCCTCGGCCTACAATGAGCAGTTCTTC
TRBD2	TRBV5-1	TRBJ2-7	.	CASPVGRGVLEQYF	TGCGCCAGTCCCGTCGGGAGGGGAGTGCTCGAGCAGTACTTC
.	TRBV5-1	TRBJ1-1	.	CASSLGRGTVTEAFF	TGCGCCAGCAGCTTGGGTCGGGGAACGGTCACTGAAGCTTTCTTT
TRBD1	TRBV29-1	TRBJ1-2	.	CSVEGADRGLNDYGYTF	TGCAGCGTTGAAGGGGCGGACAGGGGGCTTAACGACTATGGCTACACCTTC
.	TRBV27	TRBJ1-2	.	CASKSLDGDNYGYTF	TGTGCCAGCAAATCCCTGGACGGCGATAACTATGGCTACACCTTC
.	TRBV11-2	TRBJ2-2	.	CASSLISAGELFF	TGTGCCAGCAGCTTAATTTCGGCCGGGGAGCTGTTTTTT
.	TRBV7-9	TRBJ2-2	few	CASSSKMNRRTGELFF	TGTGCCAGCAGCTCCAAAATGAACCGCAGGACCGGGGAGCTGTTTTTT
.	TRBV25-1	TRBJ1-2	.	CASSEWSKDYGYTF	TGTGCCAGCAGTGAATGGTCGAAGGACTATGGCTACACCTTC
.	TRBV5-6	TRBJ1-1	.	CASSLAWGSGTDTEAFF	TGTGCCAGCAGCTTGGCTTGGGGGTCGGGAACCGACACTGAAGCTTTCTTT
TRBD2	TRBV15	TRBJ2-6	.	CATSRDSRGGSPSGANVLTF	TGTGCCACCAGCAGAGATAGCCGGGGGGGCAGTCCCTCTGGGGCCAACGTCCTGACTTTC
.	TRBV5-6	TRBJ1-1	.	CASKPTSNTEAFF	TGTGCCAGCAAACCGACATCGAACACTGAAGCTTTCTTT
TRBD1	TRBV5-6	TRBJ1-5	.	CASSLVEDRGTKQPQHF	TGTGCCAGCAGCTTAGTAGAGGACAGGGGCACGAAGCAGCCCCAGCATTTT
.	TRBV19	TRBJ2-1	.	CASTNMGQTYNEQFF	TGTGCCAGTACGAATATGGGGCAAACCTACAATGAGCAGTTCTTC
TRBD1	TRBV2	TRBJ2-6	.	CASQRDRGLSGANVLTF	TGTGCCAGCCAGAGGGACAGGGGGCTATCTGGGGCCAACGTCCTGACTTTC
TRBD1	TRBV2	TRBJ1-1	.	CASSEASLGQGSEAFF	TGTGCCAGCAGTGAAGCCAGTCTGGGACAGGGGAGCGAAGCTTTCTTT
.	TRBV7-2	TRBJ1-6	few	CASSLALIGDSPLHF	TGTGCCAGCAGCTTAGCGCTAATTGGGGATTCACCCCTCCACTTT
.	TRBV30	TRBJ1-1	.	CAWSAIRDTEAFF	TGTGCCTGGAGTGCTATCCGGGACACTGAAGCTTTCTTT
TRBD1	TRBV6-6	TRBJ2-5	.	CASSYPDRAPRETQYF	TGTGCCAGCAGTTACCCGGACAGGGCCCCACGGGAGACCCAGTACTTC
.	TRBV27	TRBJ2-1	once	CASSPGGEQFF	TGTGCCAGCAGTCCCGGGGGCGAGCAGTTCTTC
TRBD1	TRBV18	TRBJ2-7	.	CASSPRDRSTFPEQYF	TGTGCCAGCTCACCAAGGGACAGGTCAACGTTCCCCGAGCAGTACTTC
.	TRBV13	TRBJ1-2	.	CASSLSRGNGYTF	TGTGCCAGCAGTTTGAGCAGGGGAAATGGCTACACCTTC
.	TRBV7-9	TRBJ2-7	.	CASSYYEQYF	TGTGCCAGCAGCTACTACGAGCAGTACTTC
.	TRBV6-5	TRBJ2-1	few	CASSYGAGRNNEQFF	TGTGCCAGCAGCTACGGGGCGGGCCGGAACAATGAGCAGTTCTTC
.	TRBV29-1	TRBJ1-2	.	CSVEDNYPRGYGYTF	TGCAGCGTTGAAGATAATTACCCCAGGGGCTATGGCTACACCTTC
.	TRBV18	TRBJ1-5	few	CASSRRGNQPQHF	TGTGCCAGCTCACGGCGGGGTAATCAGCCCCAGCATTTT
TRBD1	TRBV6-5	TRBJ2-3	few	CASSPTGALTDTQYF	TGTGCCAGCAGTCCAACAGGGGCCCTCACAGATACGCAGTATTTT
TRBD1	TRBV29-1	TRBJ2-7	.	CSVGQDEQYF	TGCAGCGTAGGACAGGACGAGCAGTACTTC